This entry lists 32 T cell receptor beta chains sequenced from one sample in a study of cytomegalovirus exposure and HLA in healthy donors. Both 60 Vbeta primers and 13 Jbeta primers went into the PCR. Data came from immunoSEQ multiplex PCR; TCRdb stores just in-frame clones and leaves some out. The repertoire holds about 140,000 clones, with more than 70% as singletons. Sequencing was done on a sample of PBMCs. The receptor source for this set is a man between 40 and 49 years old in good health and CMV-seronegative.

This clone came up many times. The chain recombines TRBV11-2 with TRBJ2-7; 9 bases map to TRBD1. The CDR3 has 14 amino acids. CDR1 is SGHAT and CDR2 is FQNNGV in the germline V gene. The V gene end was trimmed by 1 base and the J gene end by 4 bases; junction bases not matched to a gene: 2. CDR3 sequence: CASSLVGQGYEQYF. As DNA, the CDR3 is TGTGCCAGCAGCTTAGTGGGACAGGGTTACGAGCAGTACTTC.

The J gene is TRBJ2-2, the V gene TRBV7-3; 8 bases align to TRBD2. J was trimmed by 0 bases and V by 4 bases; bases with no gene match: 1. From germline, CDR1 is SGHTA and CDR2 FQGTGA. This CDR3 spans 15 amino acids. CDR3 sequence (DNA): TGTGCCAGCAGCTCGGGAGGGCCGAACACCGGGGAGCTGTTTTTT. Translation: CASSSGGPNTGELFF.

The chain couples TRBV4-1 to TRBJ2-5, with a weak D call TRBD1 (7 bases). The CDR3 loop spans 16 amino acids. The germline CDR1 and CDR2 sequences are MGHRA and YSYEKL. Between the trimmed V and J ends, which lost 2 bases and 3 bases, there was a span of 16 bases. CDR3 sequence (DNA): TGCGCCAGCAGCCAACGACGACAGGGAGGTGAAGAGACCCAGTACTTC. This codes for CASSQRRQGGEETQYF.

The rearrangement links TRBV27 to TRBJ1-1, with TRBD1 matching 8 bases. Germline V CDR1 and CDR2: MNHEY, SMNVEV (reference sequence). CDR3 length: 14 residues. Unmatched junction bases numbered 4, after V lost 2 bases and J lost 5 bases. The CDR3 DNA sequence: TGTGCCAGCAGTTTAAACAGGGGGGGAACTGAAGCTTTCTTT. It yields the protein CASSLNRGGTEAFF.

The V gene is TRBV27, the J gene TRBJ2-7; 8 nucleotides line up with TRBD1. This CDR3 region has 14 residues. In germline, CDR1 is MNHEY, CDR2 SMNVEV (reference sequence). J was trimmed by 2 bases and V by 6 bases; bases with no gene match: 6. CDR3 protein: CASSRQGPTYEQYF. The CDR3 region has the DNA TGTGCCAGCAGCCGACAGGGGCCGACCTACGAGCAGTACTTC.

J is TRBJ2-1 and V is TRBV29-1, with 9 bases fitting TRBD1. Unmatched junction bases numbered 9, after V lost 5 bases and J lost 7 bases. The CDR3 totals 14 residues. In germline, CDR1 is SQVTM, CDR2 ANQGSEA. CDR3 nucleotides: TGCAGCGTTCTCTCCGGGACAGGGTCAAATGAGCAGTTCTTC. Translated, it gives CSVLSGTGSNEQFF.

V usage is TRBV6-5 and J usage is TRBJ2-7; TRBD2 matches 11 bases. V shed 0 bases, J shed 6 bases, and the junction held 4 bases outside the gene matches. The CDR3 is made up of 15 amino acids. The germline V gene encodes CDR1 MNHEY and CDR2 SVGAGI. CDR3 sequence reads: CASSYSGLAESEQYF. CDR3 nucleotides: TGTGCCAGCAGTTACTCGGGACTAGCGGAGTCCGAGCAGTACTTC.

The rearrangement links TRBV5-1 to TRBJ1-1; D is perhaps TRBD1 (5 bases). Germline CDR1 SGHRS, CDR2 YFSETQ. The CDR3 has 14 residues. V was clipped by 4 bases and J by 2 bases, with 12 bases between them. DNA for the CDR3: TGCGCCAGCAGCGTGGAGGACATCAACACTGAAGCTTTCTTT. This codes for CASSVEDINTEAFF.

The V gene is TRBV29-1, the J gene TRBJ2-6; 7 bases match TRBD1. The V and J ends lost 3 bases and 1 base, in that order; junction bases with no gene match: 9. CDR3 length: 17 amino acids. Germline V gives CDR1 SQVTM, CDR2 ANQGSEA. The CDR3 loop is CSVENWDSFSGANVLTF. The CDR3 region has the DNA TGCAGCGTTGAGAACTGGGACAGCTTTTCTGGGGCCAACGTCCTGACTTTC.

The chain joins TRBV5-6 to TRBJ1-2; a possible D gene is TRBD1 (5 bases). The CDR3 consists of 15 residues. V lost 5 bases and J lost 6, with 20 bases in between. CDR1 is SGHDT and CDR2 is YYEEEE in the germline V gene. CDR3 residues: CASRKVGGWTHGYTF. The CDR3 DNA follows: TGTGCCAGCAGGAAAGTGGGGGGGTGGACCCATGGCTACACCTTC.

V is TRBV6-5 and J is TRBJ2-1, with 13 bases that match TRBD2. The CDR3 runs 15 residues. V was clipped by 5 bases and J by 6 bases; unmatched bases: 4. Germline CDR1 MNHEY, CDR2 SVGAGI. CDR3 DNA sequence: TGTGCCAGCAGTCCAGGACTAGCGGGAGCCAATGAGCAGTTCTTC. Protein product: CASSPGLAGANEQFF.

The table lists this clone with a count of one. J is TRBJ2-3 and V is TRBV6-5, with 7 bases aligning to TRBD2. Germline values: CDR1 MNHEY, CDR2 SVGAGI. The V segment lost 0 bases and the J segment 0 bases; nucleotides outside the gene matches: 3. The CDR3 has 16 residues. CDR3 in amino acids: CASSYSPGGSTDTQYF. CDR3 nucleotides: TGTGCCAGCAGTTACTCACCGGGGGGAAGCACAGATACGCAGTATTTT.

The J gene is TRBJ2-4, the V gene TRBV9; TRBD2 aligns across 14 bases. CDR1 is SGDLS, CDR2 YYNGEE, per germline. The CDR3 contains 18 residues. J lost 0 bases, V lost 0 bases, and 2 bases had no gene match. The CDR3 region is CASSVGGTSGGAKNIQYF. The CDR3 bases are TGTGCCAGCAGCGTAGGAGGGACTAGCGGGGGAGCCAAAAACATTCAGTACTTC.

This clone was seen more than once but under ten times. This chain uses TRBV7-2 with TRBJ2-5; 10 bases are a match to TRBD1. Germline V gives CDR1 SGHTA, CDR2 FQGNSA. The V and J ends lost 5 bases and 6 bases, in that order; junction bases with no gene match: 9. The CDR3 covers 15 residues. As DNA, the CDR3 is TGTGCCAGCAGCGCCCGGGACAGGGGCGAGAAGACCCAGTACTTC. Protein product: CASSARDRGEKTQYF.

The rearrangement uses TRBV6-1 and TRBJ2-7, with D possibly TRBD1 on 6 matching bases. Germline V gene sequence: CDR1 MNHNS, CDR2 SASEGT. The CDR3 is 14 residues long. The V end was cut by 7 bases, the J end by 0 bases, with 13 bases between. Written as DNA, the CDR3 is TGTGCCAGCACATTCCGGACAGACTCCTACGAGCAGTACTTC. As protein: CASTFRTDSYEQYF.

The chain links TRBV7-2 to TRBJ1-2, with TRBD1 matching 10 bases. Germline V CDR1 and CDR2: SGHTA, FQGNSA. V was clipped by 5 bases and J by 4 bases; unmatched bases: 7. The CDR3 spans 15 residues. CDR3 in amino acids: CASSPWTGGGYGYTF. As DNA, the CDR3 is TGTGCCAGCAGCCCGTGGACAGGGGGTGGCTATGGCTACACCTTC. Supplemented by reference TRBV7-2 and TRBJ1-2, the full variable domain reads GAGVSQSPSNKVTEKGKDVELRCDPISGHTALYWYRQSLGQGLEFLIYFQGNSAPDKSGLPSDRFSAERTGGSVSTLTIQRTQQEDSAVYLCASSPWTGGGYGYTFGSGTRLTVV.

CDR3 nucleotide sequence: TGTGCCAGCAGCTTGGGACAGGGAATCCACGAGCAGTACTTC. This sequence encodes CASSLGQGIHEQYF. The V and J genes are TRBV7-2 and TRBJ2-7; 9 bases agree with TRBD1. Germline CDR1 and CDR2: SGHTA and FQGNSA. There are 14 residues in the CDR3. The trim removed 3 bases at V and 5 bases at J, leaving 5 bases unmatched.

The V gene is TRBV18, the J gene TRBJ2-5; TRBD1 matches 9 bases. Germline V CDR1 and CDR2: KGHSH, LQKENI. CDR3 length: 16 amino acids. Trimming took 2 bases from V and 5 from J; bases not matched to a gene: 9. The chain's CDR3 is CASSPSTGGYGETQYF. CDR3 coding DNA: TGTGCCAGCTCACCAAGCACAGGGGGCTACGGGGAGACCCAGTACTTC. The complete variable domain, with remaining parts taken from reference TRBV18 and TRBJ2-5, reads NAGVMQNPRHLVRRRGQEARLRCSPMKGHSHVYWYRQLPEEGLKFMVYLQKENIIDESGMPKERFSAEFPKEGPSILRIQQVVRGDSAAYFCASSPSTGGYGETQYFGPGTRLLVL.

The chain employs TRBV29-1 and TRBJ2-7; D not resolved. V gave up 5 bases and J gave up 1 base, with 6 bases separating them. The CDR3 length is 11 residues. Germline CDR1 reads SQVTM; CDR2 reads ANQGSEA. The CDR3 bases are TGCAGCGTTCAACAGTCCTACGAGCAGTACTTC. It is translated as CSVQQSYEQYF.

This clone appeared a few times. J is TRBJ2-1 and V is TRBV10-3, with a weak D call TRBD2 (6 bases). The CDR3 totals 14 residues. Germline V lookup: CDR1 ENHRY, CDR2 SYGVKD. V was cut by 6 bases and J by 8 bases, with 17 bases left in between. Here the CDR3 DNA reads TGTGCCATCAGCCCAAACCTAGCGATCCATGAGCAGTTCTTC. Amino acids: CAISPNLAIHEQFF.

This rearrangement joins TRBV19 to TRBJ1-2; D ambiguous. Germline CDR1 is LNHDA and CDR2 is SQIVND (reference sequence). The germline V and J ends were trimmed by 5 bases and 8 bases, with 9 bases remaining between them. The CDR3 consists of 11 residues. The CDR3 sequence is CASSLSGGYTF. The CDR3 region has the DNA TGTGCCAGTAGTTTGTCTGGCGGCTACACCTTC.

The chain links TRBV30 to TRBJ2-7; D call uncertain. Germline V lookup: CDR1 GTSNPN, CDR2 SVGIG (reference sequence). Trimming shortened V by 3 bases and J by 2 bases, and 8 bases separated the two germline ends. This CDR3 contains 12 residues. The CDR3 DNA is TGTGCCTGGAGGGTCGCGACCTACGAGCAGTACTTC. This gives the protein CAWRVATYEQYF.

The sample holds one count of this clone. The chain couples TRBV18 to TRBJ2-3; the match to TRBD1 covers 9 bases. Germline lookup yields CDR1 KGHSH and CDR2 LQKENI. Unmatched junction bases numbered 11, after V lost 2 bases and J lost 2 bases. The CDR3 extends over 18 amino acids. CDR3 in amino acids: CASSPGGQGVFNTDTQYF. The CDR3 DNA is TGTGCCAGCTCACCAGGGGGACAGGGCGTTTTTAACACAGATACGCAGTATTTT. The full variable domain, rest sourced from reference TRBV18 and TRBJ2-3, is NAGVMQNPRHLVRRRGQEARLRCSPMKGHSHVYWYRQLPEEGLKFMVYLQKENIIDESGMPKERFSAEFPKEGPSILRIQQVVRGDSAAYFCASSPGGQGVFNTDTQYFGPGTRLTVL.

The V and J genes are TRBV5-1 and TRBJ1-1; tentatively, D is TRBD1 (6 bases). CDR3 length: 15 amino acids. The germline V gene has CDR1 SGHRS and CDR2 YFSETQ. Trimming took off 4 bases at V and 1 base at J, with 14 bases between the two ends. The CDR3 nucleotides are TGCGCCAGCAGCAACTCGACAGGTGGGAACACTGAAGCTTTCTTT. The encoded protein is CASSNSTGGNTEAFF.

This chain uses TRBV9 with TRBJ1-1; 7 nucleotides agree with TRBD1. Germline lookup yields CDR1 SGDLS and CDR2 YYNGEE. There are 16 residues in the CDR3. Trimming at V came to 0 bases and at J to 7 bases, leaving 12 bases not matched to a gene. CDR3 region: CASSVAGKGAQGEAFF. In nucleotides, the CDR3 is TGTGCCAGCAGCGTAGCAGGAAAGGGGGCGCAGGGTGAAGCTTTCTTT.

The V and J genes are TRBV9 and TRBJ2-5; TRBD2 matches at 7 bases. The CDR3 runs 14 residues. Germline trimming cut 2 bases from V and 4 bases from J; bases unmatched to any gene: 5. CDR1 SGDLS and CDR2 YYNGEE come from the germline V gene. CDR3 sequence reads: CASSVGGSGETQYF. The DNA for the CDR3 is TGTGCCAGCAGCGTCGGGGGGTCTGGAGAGACCCAGTACTTC. Together with reference TRBV9 and TRBJ2-5, the CDR3 gives the full variable domain: DSGVTQTPKHLITATGQRVTLRCSPRSGDLSVYWYQQSLDQGLQFLIQYYNGEERAKGNILERFSAQQFPDLHSELNLSSLELGDSALYFCASSVGGSGETQYFGPGTRLLVL.

V gene TRBV11-1 combines with J gene TRBJ2-7; 9 bases match TRBD1. The length of the CDR3 is 15 residues. Germline V lookup: CDR1 SGHAT, CDR2 FQDESV (reference sequence). V was clipped by 5 bases and J by 3 bases; unmatched bases: 8. In DNA form, the CDR3 reads TGTGCCAGCAGCCCAAGGACAGGGGACAACTACGAGCAGTACTTC. This encodes CASSPRTGDNYEQYF.

V is TRBV7-2 and J is TRBJ2-5, with 15 bases matching TRBD2. The germline CDR1 and CDR2 sequences are SGHTA and FQGNSA. The CDR3 loop spans 17 amino acids. Losses at the gene ends were 1 base for V and 6 bases for J; bases not matched to a gene: 6. The CDR3 reads CASSLDGLAGGWKTQYF. The CDR3 coding sequence is TGTGCCAGCAGCTTAGATGGACTAGCGGGGGGGTGGAAGACCCAGTACTTC.

This clone has just a few counts. V usage is TRBV6-5 and J usage is TRBJ2-7, with TRBD1 matching 8 bases. The CDR3 has 16 amino acids. The trim removed 4 bases at V and 2 bases at J, leaving 10 bases unmatched. The germline V gene has CDR1 MNHEY and CDR2 SVGAGI. CDR3 bases: TGTGCCAGCAGTTTAACCCCCCGGACAGGGCCCTACGAGCAGTACTTC. The encoded protein is CASSLTPRTGPYEQYF.

This chain connects TRBV15 to TRBJ2-5, with 11 bases aligning to TRBD2. V was pared by 0 bases and J by 5 bases, with 8 bases of the junction left unmatched. The CDR3 runs 17 residues. Germline-derived CDR1 and CDR2 are LNHNV and YYDKDF (reference sequence). The CDR3 bases are TGTGCCACCAGCAGAGATCCGGGGGTAGCGGGAGGGGAGACCCAGTACTTC. This translates into CATSRDPGVAGGETQYF.

CDR3 sequence reads: CSVDFEGPYEQYF. The CDR3 DNA follows: TGCAGCGTTGACTTCGAGGGTCCCTACGAGCAGTACTTC. The rearrangement joins TRBV29-1 to TRBJ2-5; possibly TRBD2 for D (5 bases). The end of the DNA aligns better with TRBJ2-7, so the J call may be wrong. The CDR3 has 13 amino acids. Looked up from germline, CDR1 is SQVTM and CDR2 is ANQGSEA.

The gene calls are TRBV11-3 and TRBJ2-5; 7 nucleotides align to TRBD2. The germline V gene has CDR1 SGHNT and CDR2 YENEEA. The CDR3 is 15 residues long. The junction had 4 bases not matched to a gene; V was cut back by 0 bases and J by 3 bases. The CDR3 sequence: CASSLDLAVEETQYF. CDR3 sequence (DNA): TGTGCCAGCAGCTTAGATCTAGCGGTAGAAGAGACCCAGTACTTC.